The 22 T cell receptor beta chains in this list originate from one sample, sequenced in a study of early T cells in non-severe SARS-CoV-2 infection. Using its own MiXCR run on the 5' RACE reads, TCRdb lists one record per CDR3 protein. Among 35,000 to 45,000 distinct CDR3 sequences listed, 6% to 6.5% were seen once. The sample was whole blood. Every receptor here comes from an adult who was a healthcare worker with PCR-confirmed SARS-CoV-2 infection or an uninfected control (not recorded which).

This clonotype has ten or more counts. The chain is built from TRBV5-1 and TRBJ1-5; D call uncertain. CDR3 length: 14 amino acids. V was clipped by 4 bases and J by 8 bases, with 16 bases between them. The germline V gene encodes CDR1 SGHRS and CDR2 YFSETQ. DNA of the CDR3: TGCGCCAGCAGCCCCGGTGAGGGAAGGGAGCCCCAGCATTTT. Translation: CASSPGEGREPQHF.

This clonotype was seen ten or more times. V and J are TRBV9 and TRBJ2-6, with 8 nucleotides matching TRBD1. CDR3 size: 18 residues. Germline V gives CDR1 SGDLS, CDR2 YYNGEE. The V gene end was trimmed by 4 bases and the J gene end by 0 bases; junction bases not matched to a gene: 9. CDR3 loop: CASSPAGQVSSGANVLTF. The CDR3 DNA follows: TGTGCCAGCAGCCCCGCGGGACAGGTTTCCTCTGGGGCCAACGTCCTGACTTTC.

This clonotype was observed many times. The V gene is TRBV20-1, the J gene TRBJ1-5; TRBD1 might be the D (5 bases). This CDR3 has 15 residues. Germline V gene sequence: CDR1 DFQATT, CDR2 SNEGSKA (reference sequence). Trimming stripped 5 bases from V and 1 base from J, with 15 bases between. CDR3 protein: CSAPPRGVSNQPQHF. In nucleotides, the CDR3 is TGCAGTGCTCCCCCAAGAGGGGTAAGCAATCAGCCCCAGCATTTT.

This clonotype came up a few times. The rearrangement joins TRBV4-1 to TRBJ2-1; D not resolved. The CDR3 totals 17 residues. CDR1 MGHRA and CDR2 YSYEKL come from the germline V gene. V gave up 4 bases and J gave up 2 bases, with 18 bases separating them. CDR3 sequence reads: CASSLQVIPSTYNEQFF. DNA for the CDR3: TGCGCCAGCAGCCTCCAAGTAATCCCGTCCACCTACAATGAGCAGTTCTTC.

This clonotype was detected once. This chain uses TRBV27 with TRBJ2-3; D possibly uses TRBD1 or TRBD2 (6 bases each). This CDR3 region has 14 residues. Per germline, CDR1 MNHEY and CDR2 SMNVEV (reference sequence). The ends were cut back, 3 bases at V and 6 bases at J, with 13 bases in the middle. CDR3 sequence: CASSFRGPDDTQYF. The CDR3, as DNA: TGTGCCAGCAGTTTCCGGGGGCCAGACGATACGCAGTATTTT.

This clonotype was counted many times. The genes are TRBV28 and TRBJ2-3; D is ambiguous. With 4 bases removed from V and 10 bases from J, the gap between germline ends came to 15 bases. The germline CDR1 and CDR2 sequences are MDHEN and SYDVKM. This CDR3 has 13 amino acids. The CDR3 protein is CASSSPDWGSQYF. The CDR3 DNA sequence: TGTGCCAGCAGTTCCCCCGACTGGGGTTCGCAGTATTTT.

This clonotype was observed many times. The rearrangement links TRBV28 to TRBJ2-5, with 9 bases that match TRBD1. Trimming cost V 5 bases and J 3 bases; bases outside gene matches: 4. Germline values: CDR1 MDHEN, CDR2 SYDVKM. The CDR3 totals 14 residues. The CDR3 spells CASSPRTGEETQYF. In DNA form, the CDR3 reads TGTGCCAGCAGTCCCCGGACAGGGGAAGAGACCCAGTACTTC.

The V and J genes are TRBV6-5 and TRBJ1-5; a possible D gene is TRBD1 (5 bases). The CDR3 is made up of 15 amino acids. The germline gives CDR1 MNHEY, CDR2 SVGAGI. Trimming removed 0 bases from V and 7 bases from J, with 13 bases in between. The chain's CDR3 is CASSYSAGQPQPQHF. Written as DNA, the CDR3 is TGTGCCAGCAGTTACTCCGCAGGGCAGCCCCAGCCCCAGCATTTT.

This clonotype was observed many times. The chain has TRBV6-4 and TRBJ2-1; D may be TRBD2 (5 bases). This CDR3 region has 13 residues. Trimming cost V 5 bases and J 3 bases, with 8 bases left between them. CDR1 is MRHNA, CDR2 SNTAGT, per germline. The CDR3 spells CASSPGSYNEQFF. CDR3 DNA: TGTGCCAGCAGTCCGGGAAGCTACAATGAGCAGTTCTTC.

The CDR3 protein is CSASMGNEQFF. CDR3 DNA: TGCAGTGCTAGTATGGGAAATGAGCAGTTCTTC. The chain links TRBV20-1 to TRBJ2-1; D is ambiguous. Trimming shortened V by 3 bases and J by 7 bases, and 7 bases separated the two germline ends. The germline gives CDR1 DFQATT, CDR2 SNEGSKA (reference sequence). This CDR3 is 11 amino acids long.

This clonotype was counted at least ten times. The chain is built from TRBV9 and TRBJ2-1; D is unresolved. The CDR3 is 15 amino acids. Germline lookup yields CDR1 SGDLS and CDR2 YYNGEE. The germline V and J ends were trimmed by 0 bases and 3 bases, with 10 bases remaining between them. This chain's CDR3 is CASSVDPKHYNEQFF. Written as DNA, the CDR3 is TGTGCCAGCAGCGTAGATCCCAAACACTACAATGAGCAGTTCTTC.

This clonotype was picked up many times. V is TRBV6-1 and J is TRBJ1-2; D is possibly TRBD1 (6 bases). V was shortened by 4 bases and J by 0 bases, with 15 bases between the two germline ends. Germline CDR1 reads MNHNS; CDR2 reads SASEGT. CDR3 length: 16 residues. CDR3 sequence reads: CASSVTGRGANYGYTF. In DNA, the CDR3 is TGTGCCAGCAGTGTCACAGGGAGGGGAGCTAACTATGGCTACACCTTC.

This clonotype occurred many times. The J gene is TRBJ2-4, the V gene TRBV28; D might be TRBD1 (5 bases). This CDR3 comprises 15 residues. V lost 7 bases, J lost 0 bases, and 13 bases lay in between. Germline V gene sequence: CDR1 MDHEN, CDR2 SYDVKM. The CDR3 DNA reads TGTGCCAGCAACGAGTTGGGGCTAGCCAAAAACATTCAGTACTTC. Its translation is CASNELGLAKNIQYF.

This clonotype was counted between two and nine times. V gene TRBV7-2 combines with J gene TRBJ2-7, with D perhaps matching TRBD2 (6 bases). Trimming took 0 bases from V and 3 from J, leaving 6 bases between them. Germline CDR1 and CDR2: SGHTA and FQGNSA. The CDR3 loop spans 13 amino acids. In DNA form, the CDR3 reads TGTGCCAGCAGCTTAGCGGGGGGCTACGAGCAGTACTTC. Translation: CASSLAGGYEQYF.

The chain has TRBV5-1 and TRBJ1-2, with 7 bases fitting TRBD1. The CDR3 sequence is 15 residues long. With V trimmed by 0 bases and J by 8 bases, 10 bases remained unmatched. The germline gives CDR1 SGHRS, CDR2 YFSETQ. DNA of the CDR3: TGCGCCAGCAGCTTGGACGGACAGGCATTTCACGGCTACACCTTC. It specifies CASSLDGQAFHGYTF.

This clonotype came up many times. The J gene is TRBJ1-4, the V gene TRBV6-6, with D possibly matching TRBD1 (5 bases). The V end lost 7 bases, the J end lost 6 bases, and 12 bases lay between the germline ends. Germline CDR1 is MNHNY and CDR2 is SVGAGI (reference sequence). The CDR3 contains 13 residues. CDR3 DNA: TGTGCCAGCAATTCATTGGGGGATGAAAAACTGTTTTTT. Residues: CASNSLGDEKLFF.

This clonotype occurred many times. The rearrangement joins TRBV7-9 to TRBJ2-3; D gene uncertain. Per the germline V gene, CDR1 is SEHNR and CDR2 is FQNEAQ (reference sequence). The germline V and J ends were trimmed by 10 bases and 5 bases, with 19 bases remaining between them. The CDR3 has 14 amino acids. CDR3 nucleotides: TGTGCCACCAAAAAGGTGGGGTTCCAAGATACGCAGTATTTT. Translating gives CATKKVGFQDTQYF.

At least ten counts were recorded for this clonotype. The chain couples TRBV12-3 or TRBV12-4 to TRBJ1-1; possible D gene TRBD1, 5 bases. V was clipped by 6 bases and J by 7 bases, with 15 bases between them. The CDR3 extends over 13 amino acids. The CDR3 sequence is CASSKREGHEAFF. CDR3 in DNA: TGTGCCAGCAGCAAAAGGGAGGGGCATGAAGCTTTCTTT.

The chain uses TRBV11-2 and TRBJ2-7; TRBD1 aligns across 8 bases. The CDR3 has 12 residues. Germline CDR1 is SGHAT and CDR2 is FQNNGV. The trim removed 7 bases at V and 4 bases at J, leaving 3 bases unmatched. The CDR3 sequence is CASIGQGYEQYF. CDR3 in DNA: TGTGCCAGCATCGGACAGGGTTACGAGCAGTACTTC.

The rearrangement uses TRBV28 and TRBJ2-2; D is perhaps TRBD2 (6 bases). Germline CDR1 is MDHEN and CDR2 is SYDVKM. The V end lost 3 bases, the J end lost 2 bases, and 13 bases lay between the germline ends. The CDR3 is 16 residues long. CDR3: CASSLPGGPNTGELFF. Here the CDR3 DNA reads TGTGCCAGCAGTTTGCCCGGGGGACCTAACACCGGGGAGCTGTTTTTT. The whole variable domain, filled in from reference TRBV28 and TRBJ2-2, reads DVKVTQSSRYLVKRTGEKVFLECVQDMDHENMFWYRQDPGLGLRLIYFSYDVKMKEKGDIPEGYSVSREKKERFSLILESASTNQTSMYLCASSLPGGPNTGELFFGEGSRLTVL.

In this sample, this clonotype is medium-sized. The J gene is TRBJ2-3, the V gene TRBV27, with D hard to call. Trimming pared 2 bases from V and 6 bases from J, leaving 12 bases between. The CDR3 totals 14 residues. CDR1 is MNHEY and CDR2 is SMNVEV in the germline V gene (reference sequence). The CDR3 DNA reads TGTGCCAGCAGTTTACGGTCGGGCTCTGATACGCAGTATTTT. This sequence encodes CASSLRSGSDTQYF.

This clonotype showed up just a few times. V usage is TRBV12-3 or TRBV12-4 and J usage is TRBJ2-2; D remains unclear. Deletions cut 5 bases from V and 4 bases from J, with 11 bases between. CDR3 size: 14 residues. The CDR3 loop is CASSALGPTGELFF. DNA for the CDR3: TGTGCCAGCAGTGCCTTAGGTCCCACCGGGGAGCTGTTTTTT.